This T cell receptor (beta chain) was obtained from a study of PD-L1 blockade in urothelial cancer. Study as a whole: T cell content in blood samples showed a median of approximately 150,000. General study points: Blood TCR clonality below the median before treatment was a predictor of better survival.

A remark on this clone: The target antigen is unknown.

PCRs were each spiked with synthetic TCR analog templates. Sequenced by immunoSEQ multiplex PCR; TCRdb stores in-frame clones only, minus some. The sample consists of 95,000 or so clones, over 75% of them appearing once. The CDR3 contains 14 residues. Trimming removed 1 base from V and 8 bases from J, with 11 bases in between. Per the germline V gene, CDR1 is MNHEY and CDR2 is SMNVEV (reference sequence). Indicated time point: pretreatment peripheral blood. A total of 1 to 8 samples per patient were collected pretreatment and on-treatment. Sequencing was performed on PBMCs, taken around atezolizumab (anti-PD-L1) treatment. This rearrangement joins TRBV27 to TRBJ1-4; D is possibly TRBD1 (6 bases). This clonotype was obtained from a man aged 60 to 75 with urothelial cancer. Here the CDR3 reads CASSLLGAAEKLFF. Written as DNA, the CDR3 is TGTGCCAGCAGTTTATTGGGGGCAGCGGAAAAACTGTTTTTT.